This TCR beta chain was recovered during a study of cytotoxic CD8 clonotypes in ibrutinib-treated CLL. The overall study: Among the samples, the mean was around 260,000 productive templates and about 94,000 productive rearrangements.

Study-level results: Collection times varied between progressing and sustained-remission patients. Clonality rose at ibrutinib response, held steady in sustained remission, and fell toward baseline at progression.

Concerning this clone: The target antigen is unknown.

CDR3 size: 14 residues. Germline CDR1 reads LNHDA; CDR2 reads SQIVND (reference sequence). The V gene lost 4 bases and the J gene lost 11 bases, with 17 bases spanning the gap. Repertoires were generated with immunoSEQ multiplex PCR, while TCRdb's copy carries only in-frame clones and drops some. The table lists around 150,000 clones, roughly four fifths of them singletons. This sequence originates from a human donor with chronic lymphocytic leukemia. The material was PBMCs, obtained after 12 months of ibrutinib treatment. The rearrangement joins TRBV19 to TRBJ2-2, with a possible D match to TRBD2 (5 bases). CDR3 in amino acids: CASSTDSPTGELFF. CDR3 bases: TGTGCCAGTAGTACGGACTCCCCGACGGGTGAGCTGTTTTTT.